This record covers a single T cell receptor (beta chain). Its cognate antigen is unknown. The CDR3 has 16 residues. Germline V gene lookup returns CDR1 SGHRS and CDR2 YFSETQ. Unmatched junction bases numbered 8, after V lost 4 bases and J lost 5 bases. Profiled with immunoSEQ multiplex PCR; TCRdb holds only in-frame clones, not every one. The top ten clones hold about 0.9% of a sample with 95,000 to 110,000 clones, approximately 84% of them seen once. The data were obtained in a study of graft-versus-host responses after intestinal transplantation. About the research overall: Multivisceral, liver-intestinal, or isolated intestinal transplants were received by the recipients.

Broader study findings: GvH clones appeared in recipient marrow, some first in ileum or blood. Researchers found peak circulating GvH clone levels linked to early post-transplant HvG declines.

The specimen was unstimulated CD4+ T cells sorted from spleen or lymph node cells, collected before intestinal transplant. V and J are TRBV5-1 and TRBJ1-4; 10 nucleotides align to TRBD1. The clonotype comes from a human donor who received an intestinal transplant. The CDR3 DNA follows: TGCGCCAGCAGCGCCCGACAGGGGGCGCGGAATGAAAAACTGTTTTTT. Amino acids: CASSARQGARNEKLFF.